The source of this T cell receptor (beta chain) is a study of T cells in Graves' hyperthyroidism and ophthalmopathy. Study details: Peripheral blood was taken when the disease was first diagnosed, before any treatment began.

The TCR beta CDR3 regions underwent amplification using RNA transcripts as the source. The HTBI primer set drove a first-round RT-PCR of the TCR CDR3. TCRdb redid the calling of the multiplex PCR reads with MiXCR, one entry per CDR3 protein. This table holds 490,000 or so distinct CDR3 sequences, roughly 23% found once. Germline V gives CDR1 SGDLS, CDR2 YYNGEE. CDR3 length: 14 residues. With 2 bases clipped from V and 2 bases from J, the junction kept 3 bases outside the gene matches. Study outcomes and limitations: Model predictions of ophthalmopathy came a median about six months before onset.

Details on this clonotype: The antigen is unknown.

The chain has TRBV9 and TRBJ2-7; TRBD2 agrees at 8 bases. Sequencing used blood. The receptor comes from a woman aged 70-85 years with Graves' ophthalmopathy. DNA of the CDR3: TGTGCCAGCAGCGTGGGGACTAGTCCCTACGAGCAGTACTTC. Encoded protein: CASSVGTSPYEQYF.